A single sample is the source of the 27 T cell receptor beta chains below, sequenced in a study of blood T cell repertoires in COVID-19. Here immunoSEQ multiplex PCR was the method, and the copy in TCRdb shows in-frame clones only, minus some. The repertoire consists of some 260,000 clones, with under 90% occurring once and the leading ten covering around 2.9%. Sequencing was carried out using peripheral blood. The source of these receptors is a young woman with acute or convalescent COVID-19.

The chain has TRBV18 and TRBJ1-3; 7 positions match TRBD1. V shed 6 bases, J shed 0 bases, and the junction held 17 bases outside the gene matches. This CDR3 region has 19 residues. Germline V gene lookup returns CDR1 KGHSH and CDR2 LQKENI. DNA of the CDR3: TGTGCCAGCTCCCTATCCGAGGGGGCAGTGGCCTTCTCTGGAAACACCATATATTTT. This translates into CASSLSEGAVAFSGNTIYF. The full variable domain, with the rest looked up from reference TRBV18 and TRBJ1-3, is NAGVMQNPRHLVRRRGQEARLRCSPMKGHSHVYWYRQLPEEGLKFMVYLQKENIIDESGMPKERFSAEFPKEGPSILRIQQVVRGDSAAYFCASSLSEGAVAFSGNTIYFGEGSWLTVV.

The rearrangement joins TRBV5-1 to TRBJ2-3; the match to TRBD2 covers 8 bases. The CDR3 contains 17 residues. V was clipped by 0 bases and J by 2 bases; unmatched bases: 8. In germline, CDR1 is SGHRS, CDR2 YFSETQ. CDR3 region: CASSLDWVAGPTDTQYF. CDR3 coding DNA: TGCGCCAGCAGCTTGGATTGGGTAGCGGGACCCACAGATACGCAGTATTTT.

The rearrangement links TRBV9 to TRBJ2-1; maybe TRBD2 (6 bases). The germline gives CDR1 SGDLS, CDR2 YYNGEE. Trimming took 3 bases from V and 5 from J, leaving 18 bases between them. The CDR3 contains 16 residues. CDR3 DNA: TGTGCCAGCAGCGCCTACATAGCGGCGGGGAACAATGAGCAGTTCTTC. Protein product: CASSAYIAAGNNEQFF.

CDR3 sequence reads: CASSSHSAADEQFF. The CDR3 DNA is TGTGCCAGCAGCTCCCACTCAGCTGCGGATGAGCAGTTCTTC. J is TRBJ2-1 and V is TRBV11-3; D is uncertain. The germline CDR1 and CDR2 sequences are SGHNT and YENEEA. This CDR3 comprises 14 residues. Trimming cost V 4 bases and J 8 bases, with 15 bases left between them.

CDR3 in DNA: TGTGCCAGCAGCGCGGGAGGGCCTTCAACTCCGTTCTTC. Residues: CASSAGGPSTPFF. The chain has TRBV12-3 or TRBV12-4 and TRBJ2-1; 9 positions match TRBD2. The CDR3 is 13 amino acids. V dropped 6 bases and J dropped 15; count of bases not matched to a gene: 12.

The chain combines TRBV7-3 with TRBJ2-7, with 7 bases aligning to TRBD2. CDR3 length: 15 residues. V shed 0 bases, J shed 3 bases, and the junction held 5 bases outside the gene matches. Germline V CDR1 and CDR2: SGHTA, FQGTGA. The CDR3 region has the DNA TGTGCCAGCAGCTTAACGGGAGGGATCGGCTACGAGCAGTACTTC. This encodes CASSLTGGIGYEQYF.

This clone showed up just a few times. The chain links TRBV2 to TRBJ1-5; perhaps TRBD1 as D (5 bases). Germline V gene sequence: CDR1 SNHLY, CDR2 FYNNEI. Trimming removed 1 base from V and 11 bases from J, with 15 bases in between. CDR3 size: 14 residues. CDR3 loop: CASSEGRAAGTQHF. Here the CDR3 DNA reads TGTGCCAGCAGTGAAGGAAGGGCCGCAGGGACCCAGCATTTT.

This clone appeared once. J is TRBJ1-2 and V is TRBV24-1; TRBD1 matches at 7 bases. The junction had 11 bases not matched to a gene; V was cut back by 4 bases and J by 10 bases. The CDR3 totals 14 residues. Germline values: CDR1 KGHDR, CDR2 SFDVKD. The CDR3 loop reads CATSDDRAGVAYTF. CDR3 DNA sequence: TGTGCCACCAGTGACGACAGGGCAGGAGTGGCCTACACCTTC.

CDR3 loop: CASTQGLTNTGELFF. As DNA, the CDR3 is TGTGCCAGCACACAAGGACTAACGAACACCGGGGAGCTGTTTTTT. J is TRBJ2-2 and V is TRBV5-6; D is possibly TRBD2 (6 bases). Trimming pared 6 bases from V and 0 bases from J, leaving 12 bases between. CDR3 length: 15 amino acids. CDR1 is SGHDT and CDR2 is YYEEEE in the germline V gene.

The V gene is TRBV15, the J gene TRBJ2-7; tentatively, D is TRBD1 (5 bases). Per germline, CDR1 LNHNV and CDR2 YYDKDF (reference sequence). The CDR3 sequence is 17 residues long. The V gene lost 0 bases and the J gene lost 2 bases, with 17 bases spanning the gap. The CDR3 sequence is CATSRDRLQGETYEQYF. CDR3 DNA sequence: TGTGCCACCAGCAGAGATCGGTTGCAGGGTGAAACCTACGAGCAGTACTTC.

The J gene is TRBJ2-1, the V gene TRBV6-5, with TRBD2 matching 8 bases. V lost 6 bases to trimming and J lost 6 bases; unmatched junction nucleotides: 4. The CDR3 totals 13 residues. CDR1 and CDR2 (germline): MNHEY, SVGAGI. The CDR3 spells CASSPAGGNEQFF. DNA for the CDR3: TGTGCCAGCAGCCCCGCGGGGGGCAATGAGCAGTTCTTC.

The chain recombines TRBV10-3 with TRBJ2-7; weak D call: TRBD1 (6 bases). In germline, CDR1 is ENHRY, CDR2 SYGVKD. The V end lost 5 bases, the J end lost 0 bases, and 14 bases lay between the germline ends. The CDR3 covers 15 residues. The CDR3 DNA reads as TGTGCCATCAGTCCAGGGGATAAGAGCTCCTACGAGCAGTACTTC. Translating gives CAISPGDKSSYEQYF.

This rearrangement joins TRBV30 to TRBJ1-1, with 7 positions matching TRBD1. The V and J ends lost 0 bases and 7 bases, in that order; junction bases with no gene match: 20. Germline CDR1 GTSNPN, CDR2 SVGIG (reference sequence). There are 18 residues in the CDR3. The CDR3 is CAWSVRYGDREEPIEAFF. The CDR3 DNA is TGTGCCTGGAGTGTACGGTATGGAGACAGGGAGGAACCGATTGAAGCTTTCTTT. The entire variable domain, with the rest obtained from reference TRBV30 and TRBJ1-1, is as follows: SQTIHQWPATLVQPVGSPLSLECTVEGTSNPNLYWYRQAAGRGLQLLFYSVGIGQISSEVPQNLSASRPQDRQFILSSKKLLLSDSGFYLCAWSVRYGDREEPIEAFFGQGTRLTVV.

This CDR3 reads CASRPQGQANTEAFF. CDR3 nucleotides: TGTGCCAGCAGACCCCAGGGACAGGCAAACACTGAAGCTTTCTTT. V gene TRBV6-4 combines with J gene TRBJ1-1; 8 positions match TRBD1. V was pared by 6 bases and J by 2 bases, with 8 bases of the junction left unmatched. Germline CDR1 reads MRHNA; CDR2 reads SNTAGT. The CDR3 runs to 15 residues.

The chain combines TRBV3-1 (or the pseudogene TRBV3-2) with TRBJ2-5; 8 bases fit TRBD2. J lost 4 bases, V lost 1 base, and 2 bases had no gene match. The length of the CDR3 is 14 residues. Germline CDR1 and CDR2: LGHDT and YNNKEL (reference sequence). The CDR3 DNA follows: TGTGCCAGCAGCCAAGTCCGGGGGGGAGAGACCCAGTACTTC. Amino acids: CASSQVRGGETQYF.

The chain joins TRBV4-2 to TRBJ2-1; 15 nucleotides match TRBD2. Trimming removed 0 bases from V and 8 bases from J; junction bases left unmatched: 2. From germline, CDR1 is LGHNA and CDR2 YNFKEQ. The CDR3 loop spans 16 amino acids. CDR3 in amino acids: CASSQDGLAGGYEQFF. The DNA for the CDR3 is TGTGCCAGCAGCCAAGACGGACTAGCGGGAGGGTATGAGCAGTTCTTC.

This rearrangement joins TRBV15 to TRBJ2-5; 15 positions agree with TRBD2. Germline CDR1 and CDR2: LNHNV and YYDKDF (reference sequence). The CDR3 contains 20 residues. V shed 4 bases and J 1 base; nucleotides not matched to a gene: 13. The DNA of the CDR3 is TGTGCCACCAGCATCCCGGGGCCGGGACTAGCGGGAGGTCTCCAAGAGACCCAGTACTTC. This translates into CATSIPGPGLAGGLQETQYF.

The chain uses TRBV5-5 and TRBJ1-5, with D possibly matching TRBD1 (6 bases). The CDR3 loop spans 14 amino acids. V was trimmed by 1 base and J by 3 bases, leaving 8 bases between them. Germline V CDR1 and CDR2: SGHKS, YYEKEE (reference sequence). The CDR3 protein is CASSLPGDNQPQHF. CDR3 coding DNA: TGTGCCAGCAGCTTGCCAGGGGACAATCAGCCCCAGCATTTT.

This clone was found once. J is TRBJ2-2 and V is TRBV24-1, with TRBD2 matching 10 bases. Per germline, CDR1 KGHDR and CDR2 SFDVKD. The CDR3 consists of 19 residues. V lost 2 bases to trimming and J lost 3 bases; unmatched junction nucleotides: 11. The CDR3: CATSDYRLAGGADTGELFF. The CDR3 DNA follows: TGTGCCACCAGTGATTACCGATTAGCGGGAGGAGCAGACACCGGGGAGCTGTTTTTT.

The CDR3 DNA reads as TGTGCCAGCAGCGTAGATAACAGGGGACCAACTAATGAAAAACTGTTTTTT. The encoded protein is CASSVDNRGPTNEKLFF. This chain uses TRBV9 with TRBJ1-4; 7 bases map to TRBD1. V shed 0 bases, J shed 0 bases, and the junction held 5 bases outside the gene matches. This CDR3 is built from 17 residues. Germline values: CDR1 SGDLS, CDR2 YYNGEE.

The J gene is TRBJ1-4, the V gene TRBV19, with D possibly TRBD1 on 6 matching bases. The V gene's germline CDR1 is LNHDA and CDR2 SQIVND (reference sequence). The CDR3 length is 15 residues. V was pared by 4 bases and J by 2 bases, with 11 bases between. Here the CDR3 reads CASSRLQGTNEKLFF. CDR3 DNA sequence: TGTGCCAGTAGTAGACTACAGGGTACTAATGAAAAACTGTTTTTT. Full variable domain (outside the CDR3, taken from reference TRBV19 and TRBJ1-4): DGGITQSPKYLFRKEGQNVTLSCEQNLNHDAMYWYRQDPGQGLRLIYYSQIVNDFQKGDIAEGYSVSREKKESFPLTVTSAQKNPTAFYLCASSRLQGTNEKLFFGSGTQLSVL.

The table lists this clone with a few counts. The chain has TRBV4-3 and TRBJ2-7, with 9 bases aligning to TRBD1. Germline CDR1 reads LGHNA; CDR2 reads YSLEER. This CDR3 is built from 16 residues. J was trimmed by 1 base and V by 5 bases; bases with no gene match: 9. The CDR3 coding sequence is TGCGCCAGCAGCTTGGACAGGGGCCGACCATCCTACGAGCAGTACTTC. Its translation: CASSLDRGRPSYEQYF.

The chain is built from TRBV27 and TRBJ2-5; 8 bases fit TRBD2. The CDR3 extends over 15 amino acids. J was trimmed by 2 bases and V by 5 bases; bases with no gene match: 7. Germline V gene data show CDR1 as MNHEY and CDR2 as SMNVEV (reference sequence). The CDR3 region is CASSPRLAGQETQYF. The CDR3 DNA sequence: TGTGCCAGCAGTCCCCGTTTAGCGGGACAAGAGACCCAGTACTTC.

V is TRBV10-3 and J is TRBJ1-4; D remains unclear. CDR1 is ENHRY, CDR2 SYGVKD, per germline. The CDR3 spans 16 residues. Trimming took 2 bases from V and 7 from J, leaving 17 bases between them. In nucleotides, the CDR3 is TGTGCCATCAGTGAGGCCGCGACCTTCGAGGGTGAAAAACTGTTTTTT. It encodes CAISEAATFEGEKLFF.

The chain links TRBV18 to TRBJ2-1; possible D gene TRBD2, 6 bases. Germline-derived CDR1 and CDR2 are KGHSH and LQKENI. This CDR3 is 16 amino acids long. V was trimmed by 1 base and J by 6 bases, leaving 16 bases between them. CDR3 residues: CASSPRGESLGNEQFF. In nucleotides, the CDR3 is TGTGCCAGCTCACCACGGGGGGAGAGTTTGGGCAATGAGCAGTTCTTC.

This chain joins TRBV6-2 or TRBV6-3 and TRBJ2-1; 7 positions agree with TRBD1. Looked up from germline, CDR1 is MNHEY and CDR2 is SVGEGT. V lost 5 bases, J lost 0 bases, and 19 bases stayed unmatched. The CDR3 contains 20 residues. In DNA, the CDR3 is TGTGCCAGCAGTCCCTCCCGGGACAGAGTAAGACTACACTCCTACAATGAGCAGTTCTTC. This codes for CASSPSRDRVRLHSYNEQFF.

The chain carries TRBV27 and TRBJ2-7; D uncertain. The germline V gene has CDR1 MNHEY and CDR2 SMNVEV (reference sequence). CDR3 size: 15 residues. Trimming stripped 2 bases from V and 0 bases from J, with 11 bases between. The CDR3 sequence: CASSLGWADSYEQYF. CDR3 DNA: TGTGCCAGCAGTTTAGGGTGGGCAGACTCCTACGAGCAGTACTTC.